The 29 T cell receptor beta chains presented below share a single source sample, sequenced in a study of CD8+CD57+ T cells in acquired aplastic anemia. The patients chosen for sequencing had shown expansion of CD8+CD57+ cells (detected by flow cytometry). Profiles of TCR beta VDJ and CDR3 were generated from a genomic DNA template. TCRdb itself ran the reads through MiXCR, one entry per CDR3 protein. The table has 100,000 to 150,000 distinct CDR3 sequences, 55% to 60% seen once. The sequenced material came from sorted CD4+, CD8+, or CD8+CD57+ T cells (not recorded which) from PBMCs. Source of these receptors: a human donor with aplastic anemia.

V usage is TRBV9 and J usage is TRBJ1-2; tentative D call: TRBD1 (5 bases). The CDR3 spans 17 residues. V gave up 0 bases and J gave up 4 bases, with 19 bases separating them. Germline lookup yields CDR1 SGDLS and CDR2 YYNGEE. The CDR3 DNA reads as TGTGCCAGCAGCGTAGATCAGTCTCGGGGGGAGGCCTATGGCTACACCTTC. Translation: CASSVDQSRGEAYGYTF. Full variable domain (outside the CDR3, taken from reference TRBV9 and TRBJ1-2): DSGVTQTPKHLITATGQRVTLRCSPRSGDLSVYWYQQSLDQGLQFLIQYYNGEERAKGNILERFSAQQFPDLHSELNLSSLELGDSALYFCASSVDQSRGEAYGYTFGSGTRLTVV.

Within the sample, this clonotype is medium-sized. J is TRBJ2-5 and V is TRBV7-8; 10 bases fit TRBD2. Germline V gives CDR1 SGHVS, CDR2 FQNEAQ. V was pared by 8 bases and J by 4 bases, with 4 bases of the junction left unmatched. This CDR3 comprises 13 residues. The CDR3 DNA reads as TGTGCCAGCCCTAGCGGGAGAGGAGAGACCCAGTACTTC. It encodes CASPSGRGETQYF. Full variable domain (outside the CDR3, taken from reference TRBV7-8 and TRBJ2-5): GAGVSQSPRYKVAKRGQDVALRCDPISGHVSLFWYQQALGQGPEFLTYFQNEAQLDKSGLPSDRFFAERPEGSVSTLKIQRTQQEDSAVYLCASPSGRGETQYFGPGTRLLVL.

V usage is TRBV20-1 and J usage is TRBJ2-7, with D possibly matching TRBD1 (6 bases). V lost 2 bases and J lost 2, with 16 bases in between. Germline V gene sequence: CDR1 DFQATT, CDR2 SNEGSKA (reference sequence). The CDR3 loop spans 15 amino acids. The CDR3 nucleotides read TGCAGTGCTAGACCCCCTCAGCCAGGGGCCTACGAGCAGTACTTC. This encodes CSARPPQPGAYEQYF.

This clonotype was observed once. This chain joins TRBV12-3 or TRBV12-4 and TRBJ1-2; TRBD1 agrees at 9 bases. The CDR3 covers 14 residues. V lost 5 bases to trimming and J lost 4 bases; unmatched junction nucleotides: 5. The CDR3: CASSGTGMSYGYTF. CDR3 coding DNA: TGTGCCAGCAGTGGGACAGGGATGAGCTATGGCTACACCTTC.

The chain employs TRBV15 and TRBJ1-3; D gene unclear. Germline loops: CDR1 LNHNV, CDR2 YYDKDF (reference sequence). Trimming took 3 bases from V and 7 from J, leaving 7 bases between them. The CDR3 sequence is 12 residues long. CDR3 amino acids: CATSSVGNTIYF. DNA of the CDR3: TGTGCCACCAGCAGCGTTGGCAACACCATATATTTT.

Of note for this clonotype: A read error may produce the germline difference seen at one junction end. The chain recombines TRBV24-1 with TRBJ2-2; D ambiguous. The CDR3 consists of 14 residues. Looked up from germline, CDR1 is KGHDR and CDR2 is SFDVKD. The DNA for the CDR3 is TGTGCCGCCAGTGATTCAATGGTCACCGGGGAGCTGTTTTTT. It codes for CAASDSMVTGELFF.

This clonotype was detected many times. It may be a read error: a sequence one base away is much more abundant. The chain links TRBV10-3 to TRBJ1-2, with D perhaps TRBD1 (6 bases). The CDR3 totals 13 residues. Germline V lookup: CDR1 ENHRY, CDR2 SYGVKD. The CDR3 is CAITGGPNCGYTF. As DNA, the CDR3 is TGTGCCATCACCGGGGGCCCTAACTGTGGCTACACCTTC.

V usage is TRBV11-2 and J usage is TRBJ1-1, with D possibly TRBD1 on 6 matching bases. Germline V CDR1 and CDR2: SGHAT, FQNNGV. With 4 bases removed from V and 4 bases from J, the gap between germline ends came to 19 bases. The CDR3 spans 16 residues. Here the CDR3 reads CASSSRALHRATEAFF. CDR3 sequence (DNA): TGTGCCAGCAGCTCAAGAGCTCTCCACAGGGCCACTGAAGCTTTCTTT.

This clonotype came up many times. The V gene is TRBV29-1, the J gene TRBJ2-7; D is undetermined. V was trimmed by 1 base and J by 0 bases, leaving 7 bases between them. Per germline, CDR1 SQVTM and CDR2 ANQGSEA. The CDR3 contains 13 residues. CDR3 loop: CSVEGGTSYEQYF. CDR3 in DNA: TGCAGCGTTGAAGGGGGTACCTCCTACGAGCAGTACTTC.

This clonotype is judged medium-sized (0.01 to 0.1%). The DNA of the CDR3 is TGTGCCAGCAGCTCCAGTTTCTCTAACTATGGCTACACCTTC. Translating it yields CASSSSFSNYGYTF. The chain recombines TRBV7-9 with TRBJ1-2, with unresolved D. The CDR3 length is 14 residues. The V gene lost 4 bases and the J gene lost 0 bases, with 9 bases spanning the gap. Germline CDR1 is SEHNR and CDR2 is FQNEAQ (reference sequence).

The chain has TRBV19 and TRBJ1-1; D is possibly TRBD1 (5 bases). This CDR3 spans 11 amino acids. Trimming removed 9 bases from V and 3 bases from J, with 8 bases in between. Germline lookup yields CDR1 LNHDA and CDR2 SQIVND (reference sequence). CDR3 nucleotides: TGTGCCAGCCTAGGGGACACTGAAGCTTTCTTT. This codes for CASLGDTEAFF.

This clonotype has only one observation. The chain uses TRBV19 and TRBJ2-1, with 7 nucleotides matching TRBD2. V lost 9 bases, J lost 6 bases, and 14 bases stayed unmatched. Per germline, CDR1 LNHDA and CDR2 SQIVND (reference sequence). The CDR3 is 15 amino acids. The CDR3 sequence is CASHEGLGRVNEQFF. In DNA form, the CDR3 reads TGTGCCAGCCACGAGGGACTTGGGAGGGTCAATGAGCAGTTCTTC.

This sequence joins TRBV10-3 and TRBJ2-7; D may be TRBD2 (5 bases). CDR3 length: 11 residues. Deletions cut 10 bases from V and 4 bases from J, with 11 bases between. Germline V gives CDR1 ENHRY, CDR2 SYGVKD. DNA of the CDR3: TGTGCCACCCGTGACTATTACGAGCAGTACTTC. Encoded protein: CATRDYYEQYF.

This clonotype has just one count. The V and J genes are TRBV2 and TRBJ2-3; 8 nucleotides align to TRBD1. V lost 6 bases, J lost 4 bases, and 9 bases stayed unmatched. The CDR3 length is 15 residues. Germline CDR1 SNHLY, CDR2 FYNNEI. CDR3 loop: CASSPVTGEPDTQYF. The CDR3 region has the DNA TGTGCCAGCAGCCCCGTGACAGGGGAGCCAGATACGCAGTATTTT. The full variable domain, with the rest looked up from reference TRBV2 and TRBJ2-3, is EPEVTQTPSHQVTQMGQEVILRCVPISNHLYFYWYRQILGQKVEFLVSFYNNEISEKSEIFDDQFSVERPDGSNFTLKIRSTKLEDSAMYFCASSPVTGEPDTQYFGPGTRLTVL.

The chain uses TRBV19 and TRBJ2-7; 7 bases map to TRBD1. The CDR3 is 17 residues long. Trimming at V came to 1 base and at J to 0 bases, leaving 9 bases not matched to a gene. In germline, CDR1 is LNHDA, CDR2 SQIVND (reference sequence). In nucleotides, the CDR3 is TGTGCCAGTAGTATAGGGGGACAGCTCCTGGGCTCCTACGAGCAGTACTTC. It codes for CASSIGGQLLGSYEQYF.

The chain joins TRBV20-1 to TRBJ1-1; D unresolved. The CDR3 totals 12 residues. CDR1 and CDR2 (germline): DFQATT, SNEGSKA (reference sequence). With 2 bases removed from V and 4 bases from J, the gap between germline ends came to 8 bases. The CDR3 DNA reads TGCAGTGCTAGACGGACCCCCACTGAAGCTTTCTTT. Residues: CSARRTPTEAFF.

The CDR3 here is CSARIRREGNTDTQYF. In nucleotides, the CDR3 is TGCAGTGCTAGAATTCGTCGCGAGGGAAACACAGATACGCAGTATTTT. V gene TRBV20-1 combines with J gene TRBJ2-3; perhaps TRBD2 as D (5 bases). V lost 2 bases to trimming and J lost 2 bases, with 17 bases between them. Germline V CDR1 and CDR2: DFQATT, SNEGSKA (reference sequence). This CDR3 is 16 amino acids long.

The chain is built from TRBV7-2 and TRBJ2-3; D tentatively fits TRBD1 or TRBD2 (5 bases each). The germline CDR1 and CDR2 sequences are SGHTA and FQGNSA. The CDR3 has 13 amino acids. The V end was cut by 5 bases, the J end by 8 bases, with 14 bases between. The DNA for the CDR3 is TGTGCCAGCAGCCTCCGTGGGGACGGTACGCAGTATTTT. Translated, it gives CASSLRGDGTQYF.

This clonotype was recorded many times. The V gene is TRBV15, the J gene TRBJ2-7, with 10 nucleotides matching TRBD2. Germline V gene lookup returns CDR1 LNHNV and CDR2 YYDKDF (reference sequence). This CDR3 has 15 amino acids. The V segment lost 5 bases and the J segment 1 base; nucleotides outside the gene matches: 5. The CDR3 DNA reads as TGTGCCACCAGCCTAAGCGGGGGGGATTCCTACGAGCAGTACTTC. Protein sequence: CATSLSGGDSYEQYF.

The chain recombines TRBV10-3 with TRBJ1-2; D perhaps matches TRBD1 (6 bases). CDR3 length equals 15 residues. Trimming removed 9 bases at V and 2 bases at J, with 19 bases between. Germline CDR1 and CDR2: ENHRY and SYGVKD. The CDR3, as DNA: TGTGCCATTTTCGTGCAGGGACACGTAAACTATGGCTACACCTTC. Protein: CAIFVQGHVNYGYTF.

The V and J genes are TRBV10-3 and TRBJ2-2, with D uncertain. V lost 3 bases and J 8 bases, leaving 10 bases between the germline ends. Germline V gene data show CDR1 as ENHRY and CDR2 as SYGVKD. CDR3 length equals 13 residues. CDR3 loop: CAISDGRVGELFF. CDR3 bases: TGTGCCATCAGTGACGGAAGGGTTGGGGAGCTGTTTTTT.

This clonotype was found once. Compared with germline, one end of the junction differs, possibly owing to a read error. The rearrangement uses TRBV10-3 and TRBJ2-3, with D perhaps matching TRBD1 or TRBD2 (5 bases each). The CDR3 has 13 residues. Germline assignment: CDR1 ENHRY and CDR2 SYGVKD. The CDR3 bases are TGTGCCATCAGTGTCAGGGAGACAGATACGCGGTATTTT. It specifies CAISVRETDTRYF.

This clonotype has only a few counts. A much larger clone is a single base away; this may be a read error. V usage is TRBV20-1 and J usage is TRBJ2-3; TRBD1 is a possible D gene (6 bases). This CDR3 has 15 amino acids. V was cut by 0 bases and J by 8 bases, with 18 bases left in between. Germline CDR1 and CDR2: DFQATT and SNEGSKA (reference sequence). The CDR3 region is CSAREGQGVVGTQYF. CDR3 bases: TGCAGTGCTAGAGAGGGACAAGGGGTAGTGGGTACGCAGTATTTT.

The V and J genes are TRBV7-3 and TRBJ2-3; D remains unclear. The length of the CDR3 is 14 residues. Germline loops: CDR1 SGHTA, CDR2 FQGTGA. Trimming stripped 4 bases from V and 3 bases from J, with 11 bases between. CDR3 amino acids: CASSSRTGTDTQYF. Written as DNA, the CDR3 is TGTGCCAGCAGCTCCCGTACCGGAACAGATACGCAGTATTTT.

V and J are TRBV29-1 and TRBJ2-3; the match to TRBD2 covers 10 bases. Germline loops: CDR1 SQVTM, CDR2 ANQGSEA. The CDR3 length is 14 residues. The CDR3 DNA sequence: TGCAGTGGTCCTCTAGCGGGAGCGGGAGATACGCAGTATTTT. This encodes CSGPLAGAGDTQYF.

This clonotype was detected many times. The rearrangement links TRBV6-5 to TRBJ2-7; D is possibly TRBD2 (5 bases). The CDR3 totals 13 residues. Trimming removed 0 bases from V and 3 bases from J, with 6 bases in between. The germline V gene encodes CDR1 MNHEY and CDR2 SVGAGI. DNA of the CDR3: TGTGCCAGCAGTTACTCTGCGGGCTACGAGCAGTACTTC. Its translation is CASSYSAGYEQYF.

Of note for this clonotype: The junction and the germline gene differ at one end; a read error may be behind it. The chain carries TRBV5-8 and TRBJ2-5, with 9 positions matching TRBD1. There are 12 residues in the CDR3. The V gene's germline CDR1 is SGHTS and CDR2 YDEGEE. CDR3 bases: TGTGCCAGCAGCGTGGACAGGGGCAGTTCGACATTC. Translation gives CASSVDRGSSTF.

V and J are TRBV15 and TRBJ2-7, with 7 bases matching TRBD2. Germline V lookup: CDR1 LNHNV, CDR2 YYDKDF (reference sequence). The V segment lost 1 base and the J segment 6 bases; nucleotides outside the gene matches: 0. CDR3 length equals 12 residues. DNA of the CDR3: TGTGCCACCAGCAGAGCGGGAGGCGAGCAGTACTTC. Its translation: CATSRAGGEQYF.

The rearrangement uses TRBV3-1 and TRBJ1-5; no firm D call. Germline V gene data show CDR1 as LGHDT and CDR2 as YNNKEL (reference sequence). The CDR3 length is 13 residues. V shed 5 bases and J shed 6 bases, with 11 bases lying between them. The CDR3 coding sequence is TGTGCCAGCAGCGAAGGACCTTCTCAGCCCCAGCATTTT. The encoded protein is CASSEGPSQPQHF.